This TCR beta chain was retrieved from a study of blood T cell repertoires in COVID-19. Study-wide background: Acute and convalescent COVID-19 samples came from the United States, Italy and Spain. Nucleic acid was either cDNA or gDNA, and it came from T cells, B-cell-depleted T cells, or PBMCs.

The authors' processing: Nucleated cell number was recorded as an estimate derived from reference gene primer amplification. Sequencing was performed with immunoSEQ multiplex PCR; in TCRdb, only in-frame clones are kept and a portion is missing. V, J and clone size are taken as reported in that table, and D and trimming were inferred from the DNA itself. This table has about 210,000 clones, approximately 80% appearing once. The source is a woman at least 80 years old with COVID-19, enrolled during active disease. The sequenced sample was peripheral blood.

Here the CDR3 DNA reads TGTGCCAGCATCTCCGGACCGGAGGACGAGCAGTACTTC. It yields the protein CASISGPEDEQYF. The chain recombines TRBV28 with TRBJ2-7; D perhaps matches TRBD2 (5 bases). The CDR3 has 13 residues. CDR1 is MDHEN, CDR2 SYDVKM, per germline. V lost 7 bases to trimming and J lost 5 bases, with 15 bases between them.